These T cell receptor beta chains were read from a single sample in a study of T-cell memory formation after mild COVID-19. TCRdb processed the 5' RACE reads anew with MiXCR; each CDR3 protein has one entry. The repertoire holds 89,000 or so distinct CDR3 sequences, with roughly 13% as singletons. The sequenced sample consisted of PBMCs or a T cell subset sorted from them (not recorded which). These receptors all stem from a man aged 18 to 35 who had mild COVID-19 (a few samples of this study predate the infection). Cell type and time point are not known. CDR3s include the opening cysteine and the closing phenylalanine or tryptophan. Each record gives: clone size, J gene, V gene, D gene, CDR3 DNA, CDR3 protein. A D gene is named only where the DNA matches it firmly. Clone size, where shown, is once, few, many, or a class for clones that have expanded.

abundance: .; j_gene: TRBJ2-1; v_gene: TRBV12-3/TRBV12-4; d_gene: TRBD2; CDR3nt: TGTGCCAGCAGTTCTGAGCGGGGGGGCGTCGATGAGCAGTTCTTC; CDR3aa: CASSSERGGVDEQFF
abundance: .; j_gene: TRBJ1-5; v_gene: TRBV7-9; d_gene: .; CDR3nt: TGTGCCAGCAGTCATTTCTTGGGAGGTTTAGCTCAGCCCCAGCATTTT; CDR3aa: CASSHFLGGLAQPQHF
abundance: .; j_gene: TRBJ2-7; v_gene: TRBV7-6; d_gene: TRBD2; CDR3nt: TGTGCAAGCAGCTTAGCTAGCGGGAGCTCCTACGAGCAGTACTTC; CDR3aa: CASSLASGSSYEQYF
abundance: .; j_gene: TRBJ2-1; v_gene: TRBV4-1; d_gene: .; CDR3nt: TGCGCCAGCAGCCAGCGTTGGGGGTCCTACAATGAGCAGTTCTTC; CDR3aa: CASSQRWGSYNEQFF
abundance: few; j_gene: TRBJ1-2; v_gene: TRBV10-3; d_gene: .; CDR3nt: TGTGCCATTGGGACCGCTTATGTCGGCTATGGCTACACCTTC; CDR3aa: CAIGTAYVGYGYTF
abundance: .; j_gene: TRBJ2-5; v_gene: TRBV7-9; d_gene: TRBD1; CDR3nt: TGTGCCAGCAGCTGGGGGATAGGGACAGAGGAGACCCAGTACTTC; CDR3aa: CASSWGIGTEETQYF
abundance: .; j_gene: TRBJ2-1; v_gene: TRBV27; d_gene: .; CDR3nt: TGTGCCAGCAGTACGGGGAATGAGCAGTTCTTC; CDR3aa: CASSTGNEQFF
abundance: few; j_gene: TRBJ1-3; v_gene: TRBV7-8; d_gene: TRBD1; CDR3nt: TGTGCCAGCAGCGAAGGGGGGACAGGGGGGACTAACTCTGGAAACACCATATATTTT; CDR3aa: CASSEGGTGGTNSGNTIYF
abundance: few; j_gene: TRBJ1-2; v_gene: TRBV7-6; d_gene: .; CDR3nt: TGTGCCAGCAGCTTACAGGGAGGGAATACGGGCGGCTACACCTTC; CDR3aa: CASSLQGGNTGGYTF
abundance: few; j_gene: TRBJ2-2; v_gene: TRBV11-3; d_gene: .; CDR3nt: TGTGCCAGCAGCTTAGCGGTGACCGGGGAGCTGTTTTTT; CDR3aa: CASSLAVTGELFF
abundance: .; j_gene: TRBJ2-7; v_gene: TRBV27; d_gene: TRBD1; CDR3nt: TGTGCCAGCAGTTCCGGAGGGACAGGGGCAACCTACGAGCAGTACTTC; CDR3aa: CASSSGGTGATYEQYF
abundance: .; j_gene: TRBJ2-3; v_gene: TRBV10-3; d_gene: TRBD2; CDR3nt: TGTGCCATCAACCTAGCGGAATTTAGCACAGATACGCAGTATTTT; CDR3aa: CAINLAEFSTDTQYF
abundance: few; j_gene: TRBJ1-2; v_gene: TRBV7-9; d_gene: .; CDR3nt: TGTGCCAGCAGCTTATTCGGAGACCACTATGGCTACACCTTC; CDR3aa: CASSLFGDHYGYTF
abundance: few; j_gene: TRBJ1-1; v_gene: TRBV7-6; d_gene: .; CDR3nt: TGTGCCAGCAGCTGGACAGCCGGGAACACTGAAGCTTTCTTT; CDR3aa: CASSWTAGNTEAFF
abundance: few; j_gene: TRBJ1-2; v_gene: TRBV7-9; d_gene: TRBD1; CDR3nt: TGTGCCAGCAGGACAGGGGAGGAAGGCTACACCTTC; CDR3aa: CASRTGEEGYTF
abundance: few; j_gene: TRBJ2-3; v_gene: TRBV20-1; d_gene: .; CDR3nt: TGCAGTGCTAGAGAAGGGGGGACTAGCACAGATACGCAGTATTTT; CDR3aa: CSAREGGTSTDTQYF
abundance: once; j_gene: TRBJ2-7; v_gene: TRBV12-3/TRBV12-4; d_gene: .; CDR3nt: TGTGCCAGCAGTTTAGAGGGGGCCTACGAGCAGTACTTC; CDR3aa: CASSLEGAYEQYF
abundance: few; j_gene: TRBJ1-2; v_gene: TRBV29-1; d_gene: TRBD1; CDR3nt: TGCAGCGTAGCCACAGGGGACAGCTATGGCTACACCTTC; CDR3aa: CSVATGDSYGYTF
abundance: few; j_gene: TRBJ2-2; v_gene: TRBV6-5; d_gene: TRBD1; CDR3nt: TGTGCCAGCAGATTCGGGACAGGGAACACCGGGGAGCTGTTTTTT; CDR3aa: CASRFGTGNTGELFF
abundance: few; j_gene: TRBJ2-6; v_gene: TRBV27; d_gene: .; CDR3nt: TGTGCCAGCAGTTTACTAAGTTTATCTGGGGCCAACGTCCTGACTTTC; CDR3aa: CASSLLSLSGANVLTF
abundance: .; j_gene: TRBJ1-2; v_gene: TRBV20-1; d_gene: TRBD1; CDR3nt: TGCAGTGCTAGAGTACCCCACCTGAGACAGGGATGGGGCTACACCTTC; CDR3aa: CSARVPHLRQGWGYTF
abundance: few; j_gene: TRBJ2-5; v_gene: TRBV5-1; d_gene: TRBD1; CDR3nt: TGCGCCAGCATCCTCGGACAGGGGGAAGAGACCCAGTACTTC; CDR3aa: CASILGQGEETQYF
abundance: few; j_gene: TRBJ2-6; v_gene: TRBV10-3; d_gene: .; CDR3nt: TGTGCCATCAGTGATCCAAGTCTCGGCCGTCTTGGTTACTCTGGGGCCAACGTCCTGACTTTC; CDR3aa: CAISDPSLGRLGYSGANVLTF
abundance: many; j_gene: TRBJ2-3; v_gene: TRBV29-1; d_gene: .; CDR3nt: TGCAGCGTTCTCGAGGGCACAGATACGCAGTATTTT; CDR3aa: CSVLEGTDTQYF